The sample holds a few counts of the clone carrying this T cell receptor (beta chain). The data originate from a study of T cells in Graves' hyperthyroidism and ophthalmopathy. Study context: Peripheral blood was taken when the disease was first diagnosed, before any treatment began.

CDR3 length equals 13 residues. Per the germline V gene, CDR1 is MNHEY and CDR2 is SMNVEV (reference sequence). V was clipped by 6 bases and J by 9 bases; unmatched bases: 11. Amplification yielded TCR beta CDR3 regions, with RNA transcripts as the source. Using the HTBI primer set, a first-round RT-PCR was run on the TCR CDR3. TCRdb independently ran MiXCR on the multiplex PCR reads; one entry per CDR3 protein. This sample has more than 300,000 distinct CDR3 sequences, with around 14% found just once. The gene calls are TRBV27 and TRBJ2-7; 7 bases align to TRBD2. This receptor was taken from a young woman with Graves' hyperthyroidism. Sequencing was performed on blood. The CDR3 loop reads CASSYALAALQYF. For the CDR3, the DNA is TGTGCCAGCAGCTACGCCCTAGCGGCCCTGCAGTACTTC.